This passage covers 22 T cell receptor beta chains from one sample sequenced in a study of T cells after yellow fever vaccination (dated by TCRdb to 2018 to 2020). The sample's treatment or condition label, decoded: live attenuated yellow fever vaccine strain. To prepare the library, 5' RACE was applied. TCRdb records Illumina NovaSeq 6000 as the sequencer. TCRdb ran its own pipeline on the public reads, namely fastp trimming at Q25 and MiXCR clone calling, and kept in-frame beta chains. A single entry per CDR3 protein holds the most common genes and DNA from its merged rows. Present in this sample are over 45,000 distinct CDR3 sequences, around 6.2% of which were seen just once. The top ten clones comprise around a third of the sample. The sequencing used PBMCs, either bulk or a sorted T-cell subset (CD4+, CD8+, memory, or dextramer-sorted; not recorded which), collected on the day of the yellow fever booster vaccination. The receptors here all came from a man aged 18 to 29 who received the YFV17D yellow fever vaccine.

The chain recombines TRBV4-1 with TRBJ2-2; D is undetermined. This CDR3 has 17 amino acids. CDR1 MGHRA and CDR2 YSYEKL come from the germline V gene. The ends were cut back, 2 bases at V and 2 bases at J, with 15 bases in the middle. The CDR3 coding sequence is TGCGCCAGCAGCCAACAGAGCCCGCCCTATAACACCGGGGAGCTGTTTTTT. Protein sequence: CASSQQSPPYNTGELFF.

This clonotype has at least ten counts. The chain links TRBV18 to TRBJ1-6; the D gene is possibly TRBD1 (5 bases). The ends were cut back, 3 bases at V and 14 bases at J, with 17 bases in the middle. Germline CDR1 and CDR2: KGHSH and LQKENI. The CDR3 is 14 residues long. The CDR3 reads CASSPSRGLRTLHF. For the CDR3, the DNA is TGTGCCAGCTCACCCTCCCGGGGGTTAAGGACCCTCCACTTT.

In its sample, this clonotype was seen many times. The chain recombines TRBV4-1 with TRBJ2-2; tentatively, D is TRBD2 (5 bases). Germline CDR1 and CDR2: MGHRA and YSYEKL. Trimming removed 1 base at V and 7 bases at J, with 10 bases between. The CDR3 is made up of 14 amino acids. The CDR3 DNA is TGCGCCAGCAGCCAAGGACGGACTCGCGGGGAGCTGTTTTTT. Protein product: CASSQGRTRGELFF.

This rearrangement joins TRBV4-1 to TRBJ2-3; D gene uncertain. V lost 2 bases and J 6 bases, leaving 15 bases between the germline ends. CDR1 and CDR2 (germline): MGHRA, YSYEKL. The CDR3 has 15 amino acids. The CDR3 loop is CASSQQGSPFDTQYF. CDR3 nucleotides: TGCGCCAGCAGCCAACAAGGGTCCCCTTTCGATACGCAGTATTTT.

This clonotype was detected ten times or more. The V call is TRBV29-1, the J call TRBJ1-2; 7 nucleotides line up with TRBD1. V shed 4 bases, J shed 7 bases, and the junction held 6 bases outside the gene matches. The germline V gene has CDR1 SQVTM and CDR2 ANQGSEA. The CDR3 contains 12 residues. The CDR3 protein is CSVGAAGGGYTF. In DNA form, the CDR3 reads TGCAGCGTTGGGGCGGCAGGGGGTGGCTACACCTTC.

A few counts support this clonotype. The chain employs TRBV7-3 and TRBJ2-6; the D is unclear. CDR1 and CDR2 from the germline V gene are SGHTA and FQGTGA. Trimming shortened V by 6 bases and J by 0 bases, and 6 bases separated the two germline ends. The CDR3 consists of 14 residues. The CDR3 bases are TGTGCCAGCAGACAATACTCTGGGGCCAACGTCCTGACTTTC. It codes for CASRQYSGANVLTF.

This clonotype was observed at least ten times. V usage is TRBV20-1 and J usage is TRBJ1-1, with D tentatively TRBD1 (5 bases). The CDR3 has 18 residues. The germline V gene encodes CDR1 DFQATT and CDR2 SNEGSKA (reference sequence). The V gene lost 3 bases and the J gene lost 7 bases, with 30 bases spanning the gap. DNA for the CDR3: TGCAGTGCTAGGGGACGGTCTTATAGGTGGCCGCCCGTGGGTGAAGCTTTCTTT. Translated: CSARGRSYRWPPVGEAFF.

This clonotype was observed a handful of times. The CDR3 DNA reads as TGTGCCAGCAGTCGCGACAGGGAATTTTTCTCTTCACCCCTCCACTTT. Translation gives CASSRDREFFSSPLHF. This chain uses TRBV28 with TRBJ1-6; 7 bases align to TRBD1. Germline trimming cut 5 bases from V and 9 bases from J; bases unmatched to any gene: 13. The V gene's germline CDR1 is MDHEN and CDR2 SYDVKM. The CDR3 covers 16 residues.

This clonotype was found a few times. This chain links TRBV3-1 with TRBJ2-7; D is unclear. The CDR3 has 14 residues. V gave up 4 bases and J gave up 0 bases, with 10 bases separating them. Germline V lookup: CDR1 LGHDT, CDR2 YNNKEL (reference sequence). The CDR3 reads CASSPWQSSYEQYF. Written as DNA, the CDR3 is TGTGCCAGCAGCCCCTGGCAGAGCTCCTACGAGCAGTACTTC.

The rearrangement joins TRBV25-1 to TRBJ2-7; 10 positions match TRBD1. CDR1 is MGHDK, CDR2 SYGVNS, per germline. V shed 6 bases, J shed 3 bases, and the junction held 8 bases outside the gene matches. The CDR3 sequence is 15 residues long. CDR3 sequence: CASRPTRDRGYEQYF. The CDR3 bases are TGTGCCAGCAGGCCCACCCGGGACAGGGGCTACGAGCAGTACTTC.

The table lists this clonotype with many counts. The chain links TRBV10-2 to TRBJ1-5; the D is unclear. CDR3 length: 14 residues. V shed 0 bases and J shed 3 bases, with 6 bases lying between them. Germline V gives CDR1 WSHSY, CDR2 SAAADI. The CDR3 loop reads CASSESTVNQPQHF. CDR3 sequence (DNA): TGCGCCAGCAGTGAGTCTACAGTCAATCAGCCCCAGCATTTT.

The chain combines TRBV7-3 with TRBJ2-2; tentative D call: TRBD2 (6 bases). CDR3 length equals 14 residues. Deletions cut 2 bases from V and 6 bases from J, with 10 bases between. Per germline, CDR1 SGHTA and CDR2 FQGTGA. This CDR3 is CASSLSGVSGELFF. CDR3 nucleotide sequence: TGTGCCAGCAGCTTATCGGGGGTGTCCGGGGAGCTGTTTTTT.

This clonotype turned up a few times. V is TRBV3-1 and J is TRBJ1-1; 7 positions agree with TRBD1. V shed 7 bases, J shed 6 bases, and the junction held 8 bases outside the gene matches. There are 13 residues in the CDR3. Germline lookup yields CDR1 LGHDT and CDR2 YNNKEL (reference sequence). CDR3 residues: CASTSGGRAEAFF. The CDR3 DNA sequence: TGTGCCAGCACCTCAGGGGGTCGGGCTGAAGCTTTCTTT.

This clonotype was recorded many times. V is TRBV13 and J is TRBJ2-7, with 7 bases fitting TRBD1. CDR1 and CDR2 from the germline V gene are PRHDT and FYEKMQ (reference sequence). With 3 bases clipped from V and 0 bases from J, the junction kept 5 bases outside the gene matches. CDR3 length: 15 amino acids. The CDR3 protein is CASSFRDSFSYEQYF. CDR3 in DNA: TGTGCCAGCAGCTTCCGGGACAGTTTCTCCTACGAGCAGTACTTC. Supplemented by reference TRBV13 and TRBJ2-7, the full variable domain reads AAGVIQSPRHLIKEKRETATLKCYPIPRHDTVYWYQQGPGQDPQFLISFYEKMQSDKGSIPDRFSAQQFSDYHSELNMSSLELGDSALYFCASSFRDSFSYEQYFGPGTRLTVT.

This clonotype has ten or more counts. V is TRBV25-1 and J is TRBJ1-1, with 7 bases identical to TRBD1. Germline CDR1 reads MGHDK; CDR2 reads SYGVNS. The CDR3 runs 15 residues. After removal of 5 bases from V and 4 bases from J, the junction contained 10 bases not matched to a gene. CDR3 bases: TGTGCCAGCAGTCTACCCGACAGGGTGGTCACTGAAGCTTTCTTT. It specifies CASSLPDRVVTEAFF. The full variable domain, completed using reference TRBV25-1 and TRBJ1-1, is EADIYQTPRYLVIGTGKKITLECSQTMGHDKMYWYQQDPGMELHLIHYSYGVNSTEKGDLSSESTVSRIRTEHFPLTLESARPSHTSQYLCASSLPDRVVTEAFFGQGTRLTVV.

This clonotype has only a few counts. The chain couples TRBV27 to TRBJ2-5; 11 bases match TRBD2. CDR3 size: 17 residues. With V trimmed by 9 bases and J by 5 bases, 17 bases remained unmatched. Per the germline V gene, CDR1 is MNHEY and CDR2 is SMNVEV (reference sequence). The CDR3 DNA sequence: TGTGCCAGTTCGAGCGGGCTAGCGGGGGGCCCTGCGGAGACCCAGTACTTC. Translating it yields CASSSGLAGGPAETQYF.

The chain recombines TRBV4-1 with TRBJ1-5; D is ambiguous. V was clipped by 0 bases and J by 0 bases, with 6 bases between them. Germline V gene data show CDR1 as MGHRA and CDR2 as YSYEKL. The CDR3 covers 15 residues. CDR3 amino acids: CASSQDRVSNQPQHF. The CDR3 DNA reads TGCGCCAGCAGCCAAGATAGAGTTAGCAATCAGCCCCAGCATTTT.

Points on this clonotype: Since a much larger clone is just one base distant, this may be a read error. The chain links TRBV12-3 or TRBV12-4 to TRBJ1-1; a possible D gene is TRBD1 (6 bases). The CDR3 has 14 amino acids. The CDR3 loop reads CASSFGGGGTETFF. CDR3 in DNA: TGTGCCAGCAGTTTTGGGGGAGGGGGAACTGAAACTTTCTTT.

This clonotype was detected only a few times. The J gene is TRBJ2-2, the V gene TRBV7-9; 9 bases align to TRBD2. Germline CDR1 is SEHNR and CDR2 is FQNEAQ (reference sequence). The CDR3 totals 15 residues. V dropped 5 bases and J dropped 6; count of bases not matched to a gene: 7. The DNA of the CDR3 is TGTGCCAGCAGCGACCTAGCGGGGATCCCCGGGGAGCTGTTTTTT. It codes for CASSDLAGIPGELFF.

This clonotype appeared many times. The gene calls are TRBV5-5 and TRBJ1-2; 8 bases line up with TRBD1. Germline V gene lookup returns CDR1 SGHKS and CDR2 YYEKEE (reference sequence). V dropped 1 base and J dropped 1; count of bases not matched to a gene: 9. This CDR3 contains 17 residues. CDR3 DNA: TGTGCCAGCAGCTTGTTTCCAACAGGGGGAATTAACTATGGCTACACCTTC. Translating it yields CASSLFPTGGINYGYTF.

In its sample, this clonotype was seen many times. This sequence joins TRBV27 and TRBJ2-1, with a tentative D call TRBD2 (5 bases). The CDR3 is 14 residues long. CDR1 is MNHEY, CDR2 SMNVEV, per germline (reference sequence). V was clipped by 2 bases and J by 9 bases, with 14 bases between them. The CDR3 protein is CASSLTTARGEQFF. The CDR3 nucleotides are TGTGCCAGCAGTTTAACAACTGCTCGGGGTGAGCAGTTCTTC.

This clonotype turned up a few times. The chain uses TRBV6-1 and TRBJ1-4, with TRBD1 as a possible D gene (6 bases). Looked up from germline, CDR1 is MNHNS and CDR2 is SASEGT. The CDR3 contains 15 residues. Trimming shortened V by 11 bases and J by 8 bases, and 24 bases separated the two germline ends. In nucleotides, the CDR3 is TGTGCCCCCCAATCATCGGGGGGCGCTCGGGAAAAACTGTTTTTT. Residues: CAPQSSGGAREKLFF.